Given below is one T cell receptor (beta chain) in context. Its antigen is undetermined. The data were obtained in a study of PD-1 blockade in classical Hodgkin lymphoma. Study as a whole: Each patient was given nivolumab 3 mg/kg through a vein every 2 weeks. Study results and caveats: Lower baseline TCR diversity marked trial partial responders and progressors. In newly diagnosed patients, baseline TCR diversity was reportedly below that of healthy donors.

From germline, CDR1 is KGHSY and CDR2 FQNENV. There are 15 residues in the CDR3. The J segment lost 7 bases and the V segment lost 2 bases, leaving 8 bases of the junction unmatched. Time point meaning: cycle 4 day 1 (C4D1), after more than five weeks of nivolumab. Every patient was affected by relapse after autologous stem cell transplantation, while exposure to brentuximab vedotin was not uniform. Using immunoSEQ multiplex PCR, the repertoire was profiled, and TCRdb retains in-frame clones only, with some absent. The repertoire holds under 35,000 clones, 65% to 80% seen once, with about 3.9% in the top ten.

This sequence joins TRBV16 and TRBJ2-1; TRBD2 agrees at 7 bases. This receptor was taken from a human donor with classical Hodgkin lymphoma. The input for sequencing was peripheral blood mononuclear cells (PBMCs), taken before the fourth cycle of nivolumab. The chain's CDR3 is CASSQNRLRGNEQFF. As DNA, the CDR3 is TGTGCCAGCAGCCAAAACCGATTGCGGGGGAATGAGCAGTTCTTC.